This T cell receptor beta chain emerged from a study of neurological immune-mediated disorders. Per germline, CDR1 SQVTM and CDR2 ANQGSEA. The CDR3 length is 14 residues. V was cut by 1 base and J by 3 bases, with 11 bases left in between. MiXCR was run by TCRdb on the 5' RACE reads, yielding one entry per CDR3 protein. The sample has 35,000 or so distinct CDR3 sequences, 10% seen once. The TCR originated in a woman aged 30 to 39 with HTLV-1-associated myelopathy (HAM/TSP). Sequencing was done on a sample of PBMCs. The chain is built from TRBV29-1 and TRBJ2-3; D is perhaps TRBD1 (6 bases). The DNA for the CDR3 is TGCAGCGTTGAAGGTCCCCAGGGGACAGATACGCAGTATTTT. Amino acid sequence: CSVEGPQGTDTQYF.